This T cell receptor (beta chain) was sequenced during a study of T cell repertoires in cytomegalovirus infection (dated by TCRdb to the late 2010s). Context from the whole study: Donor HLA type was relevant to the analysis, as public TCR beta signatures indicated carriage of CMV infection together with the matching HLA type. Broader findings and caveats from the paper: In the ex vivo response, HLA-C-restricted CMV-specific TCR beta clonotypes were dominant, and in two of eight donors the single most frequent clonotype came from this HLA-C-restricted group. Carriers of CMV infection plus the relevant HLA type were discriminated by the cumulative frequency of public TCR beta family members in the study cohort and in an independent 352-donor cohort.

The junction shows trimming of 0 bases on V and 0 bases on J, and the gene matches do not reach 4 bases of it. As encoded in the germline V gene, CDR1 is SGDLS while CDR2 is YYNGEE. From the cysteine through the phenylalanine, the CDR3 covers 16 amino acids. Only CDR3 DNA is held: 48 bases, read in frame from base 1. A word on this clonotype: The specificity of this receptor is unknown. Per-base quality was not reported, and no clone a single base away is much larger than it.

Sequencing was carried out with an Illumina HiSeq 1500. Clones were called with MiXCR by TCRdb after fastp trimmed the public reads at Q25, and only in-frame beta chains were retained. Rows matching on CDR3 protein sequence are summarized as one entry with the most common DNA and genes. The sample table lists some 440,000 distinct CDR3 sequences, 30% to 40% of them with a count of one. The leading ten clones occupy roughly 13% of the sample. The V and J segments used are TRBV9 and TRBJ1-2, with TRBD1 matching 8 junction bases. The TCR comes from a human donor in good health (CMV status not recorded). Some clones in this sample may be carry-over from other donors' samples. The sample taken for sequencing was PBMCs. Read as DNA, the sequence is TGTGCCAGCAGCGTAGGAGACAGGGGAGCTAACTATGGCTACACCTTC. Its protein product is CASSVGDRGANYGYTF.